Presented here are 27 T cell receptor beta chains from one specimen sequenced in a study of regulatory T cells in long-lasting Graves disease. Sequencing libraries for TCR beta were prepared with iRepertoire HTBI primers and Arm-PCR of CDR3 regions. TCRdb used MiXCR to reprocess the multiplex PCR reads, holding one entry per CDR3 protein. The sample yields 500,000 to 700,000 distinct CDR3 sequences, under 20% seen once. The sample's time point: newly diagnosed GD, antithyroid drugs for less than 3 months. The authors made the TCR library using RNA they extracted from PBMCs. This sample was also put to use in a study of T cells in Graves' hyperthyroidism and ophthalmopathy.

Specimen: peripheral blood mononuclear cells (PBMCs), collected at new diagnosis, from a patient treated with antithyroid drugs. The receptors derive from a woman aged 25 to 39 with Graves disease.

This clonotype was observed many times. This chain joins TRBV6-1 and TRBJ2-5, with D unclear. V was pared by 4 bases and J by 7 bases, with 13 bases between. Germline lookup yields CDR1 MNHNS and CDR2 SASEGT. CDR3 length: 13 residues. This CDR3 is CASSASHSPTQYF. The DNA of the CDR3 is TGTGCCAGCAGTGCCTCCCATAGTCCGACCCAGTACTTC.

V gene TRBV5-4 combines with J gene TRBJ1-2; D ambiguous. The CDR3 consists of 13 residues. V was trimmed by 4 bases and J by 0 bases, leaving 7 bases between them. The V gene's germline CDR1 is SGHNT and CDR2 YYREEE (reference sequence). The CDR3 is CASSTTANYGYTF. The CDR3 DNA reads as TGTGCCAGCAGCACCACAGCTAACTATGGCTACACCTTC.

The CDR3 is CASTQGGGGPDTQYF. The CDR3 DNA sequence: TGTGCCAGCACCCAAGGGGGCGGGGGGCCAGATACGCAGTATTTT. The chain employs TRBV6-2 or TRBV6-3 and TRBJ2-3; D perhaps matches TRBD2 (8 bases). With 7 bases removed from V and 4 bases from J, the gap between germline ends came to 18 bases. The CDR3 length is 15 residues. The germline gives CDR1 MNHEY, CDR2 SVGEGT.

This clonotype was counted a few times. This chain connects TRBV20-1 to TRBJ2-2; 8 bases are a match to TRBD1. The CDR3 is 16 amino acids. Germline V gene data show CDR1 as DFQATT and CDR2 as SNEGSKA (reference sequence). J was trimmed by 7 bases and V by 0 bases; bases with no gene match: 10. CDR3 sequence: CSAREGQGTVGGELFF. CDR3 DNA: TGCAGTGCTAGAGAAGGACAGGGAACCGTGGGCGGGGAGCTGTTTTTT.

Only a few counts were recorded for this clonotype. This may come from a read error, since a much larger clone is one base off. The chain carries TRBV7-9 and TRBJ1-1; unclear D gene. V shed 2 bases and J shed 0 bases, with 4 bases lying between them. Germline V gene data show CDR1 as SEHNR and CDR2 as FQNEAQ (reference sequence). CDR3 length equals 13 residues. In DNA, the CDR3 is TGTGCCAGCAGCTTAATGTTGAACACTGAAGCTTTCTTT. This gives the protein CASSLMLNTEAFF.

This clonotype was seen repeatedly, ten times or more. The chain carries TRBV27 and TRBJ2-7, with a weak D call TRBD2 (6 bases). CDR1 and CDR2 from the germline V gene are MNHEY and SMNVEV (reference sequence). The CDR3 consists of 14 residues. V was shortened by 8 bases and J by 2 bases, with 16 bases between the two germline ends. The CDR3 bases are TGTGCCAGCTCAAGACTAGGAGGGACCTACGAGCAGTACTTC. It yields the protein CASSRLGGTYEQYF.

This clonotype was seen more than once but under ten times. Its ends do not fully match the called genes, so a read error is possible. V and J are TRBV6-1 and TRBJ2-7; D is possibly TRBD1 or TRBD2 (5 bases each). The germline V gene encodes CDR1 MNHNS and CDR2 SASEGT. The CDR3 totals 17 residues. The CDR3 region is CASSGAPGPEFSSEQYF. The DNA for the CDR3 is TGTGCCAGCAGCGGAGCACCGGGGCCAGAATTCTCCTCCGAGCAGTACTTC.

The table lists this clonotype with many counts. This chain joins TRBV29-1 and TRBJ1-2; D is uncertain. Deletions cut 2 bases from V and 4 bases from J, with 11 bases between. Germline lookup yields CDR1 SQVTM and CDR2 ANQGSEA. The CDR3 sequence is 13 residues long. CDR3 sequence (DNA): TGCAGCGTTGAAACTGGTTTGGGCTATGGCTACACCTTC. It specifies CSVETGLGYGYTF.

Points on this clonotype: One end of the junction fails to match germline, which may point to a read error. The rearrangement uses TRBV28 and TRBJ2-7; no reliable D call. CDR1 and CDR2 from the germline V gene are MDHEN and SYDVKM. The CDR3 runs 17 residues. DNA of the CDR3: TGTGCCAGCACCACCCGTTACACCCCCTCTGACGAATACGAGCGGTACTTC. Amino acids: CASTTRYTPSDEYERYF.

This clonotype occurred many times. This chain links TRBV12-3 or TRBV12-4 with TRBJ2-7; D perhaps matches TRBD1 (5 bases). Trimming took off 5 bases at V and 6 bases at J, with 14 bases between the two ends. CDR3 length: 13 residues. The CDR3, as DNA: TGTGCCAGCAGTCGGATAGGGGTCCTCGAGCAGTACTTC. Its translation is CASSRIGVLEQYF.

The chain joins TRBV20-1 to TRBJ2-3; D might be TRBD2 (6 bases). V gave up 6 bases and J gave up 2 bases, with 9 bases separating them. CDR1 is DFQATT, CDR2 SNEGSKA, per germline (reference sequence). This CDR3 contains 12 residues. The chain's CDR3 is CSAPDYTDTQYF. The CDR3 DNA follows: TGCAGTGCCCCGGACTACACAGATACGCAGTATTTT.

The chain has TRBV11-2 and TRBJ2-7; D gene ambiguous. V shed 1 base and J shed 2 bases, with 9 bases lying between them. CDR3 length equals 14 residues. Germline V CDR1 and CDR2: SGHAT, FQNNGV. The chain's CDR3 is CASSLATPTYEQYF. CDR3 sequence (DNA): TGTGCCAGCAGCTTAGCTACTCCTACCTACGAGCAGTACTTC.

This clonotype was seen at least ten times. The chain employs TRBV7-2 and TRBJ2-3; no reliable D call. This CDR3 spans 14 amino acids. Germline CDR1 and CDR2: SGHTA and FQGNSA. Trimming stripped 0 bases from V and 4 bases from J, with 8 bases between. CDR3 DNA sequence: TGTGCCAGCAGCTTAGCGATTTTCCCAGATACGCAGTATTTT. Its protein product is CASSLAIFPDTQYF.

This sequence joins TRBV3-1 and TRBJ2-1, with 7 bases identical to TRBD2. V dropped 4 bases and J dropped 16; count of bases not matched to a gene: 13. Germline V gives CDR1 LGHDT, CDR2 YNNKEL (reference sequence). The CDR3 extends over 13 amino acids. CDR3 in DNA: TGTGCCAGCAGCCCGGGACTATCTCTCGGGAAATTCTTC. This sequence encodes CASSPGLSLGKFF.

This clonotype has just a few counts. The chain combines TRBV5-6 with TRBJ2-1, with a possible D match to TRBD2 (6 bases). With 3 bases removed from V and 14 bases from J, the gap between germline ends came to 18 bases. CDR1 and CDR2 from the germline V gene are SGHDT and YYEEEE. CDR3 length equals 13 residues. In DNA, the CDR3 is TGTGCCAGCAGCTACAGTTCCGGCGGGAAAGAGTTCTTC. This codes for CASSYSSGGKEFF.

This clonotype was detected ten times or more. The chain combines TRBV29-1 with TRBJ2-5; 14 bases are a match to TRBD2. Losses at the gene ends were 4 bases for V and 4 bases for J; bases not matched to a gene: 11. Per germline, CDR1 SQVTM and CDR2 ANQGSEA. The CDR3 contains 17 residues. The CDR3 DNA reads TGCAGCGTTGCCGGGACTAGCGGGAGTAGGGGAGGAGAGACCCAGTACTTC. It is translated as CSVAGTSGSRGGETQYF.

V and J are TRBV7-9 and TRBJ2-3, with a weak D call TRBD2 (5 bases). V lost 3 bases to trimming and J lost 0 bases, with 13 bases between them. This CDR3 has 16 amino acids. CDR1 and CDR2 from the germline V gene are SEHNR and FQNEAQ (reference sequence). CDR3 nucleotide sequence: TGTGCCAGCAGCTTTAGTGAGCGGATTAGCACAGATACGCAGTATTTT. Translating it yields CASSFSERISTDTQYF.

On this clonotype itself: A much larger clone differs from this one at a single base, so this may be a read error. The conserved phenylalanine or tryptophan normally closing the CDR3 is absent here, so this likely arose from a read error. The chain links TRBV2 to TRBJ1-2; 8 bases agree with TRBD1. J lost 4 bases, V lost 7 bases, and 5 bases had no gene match. Per the germline V gene, CDR1 is SNHLY and CDR2 is FYNNEI. There are 13 residues in the CDR3. CDR3 DNA: TGTGCCAGCACGGTCGGGACAGGCTATGGCTACACCTCC. Amino acids: CASTVGTGYGYTS.

In this sample, this clonotype turned up a few times. The rearrangement joins TRBV5-6 to TRBJ2-1, with D perhaps matching TRBD2 (5 bases). Germline CDR1 and CDR2: SGHDT and YYEEEE. The length of the CDR3 is 15 residues. V lost 0 bases and J 8 bases, leaving 15 bases between the germline ends. CDR3 coding DNA: TGTGCCAGCAGCTTGGCCTTAGGGTTGGAGGATGAGCAGTTCTTC. This codes for CASSLALGLEDEQFF. The whole variable domain, filled in from reference TRBV5-6 and TRBJ2-1, reads DAGVTQSPTHLIKTRGQQVTLRCSPKSGHDTVSWYQQALGQGPQFIFQYYEEEERQRGNFPDRFSGHQFPNYSSELNVNALLLGDSALYLCASSLALGLEDEQFFGPGTRLTVL.

This clonotype was found many times. This chain joins TRBV2 and TRBJ1-5; D gene unclear. The CDR3 has 13 residues. Germline loops: CDR1 SNHLY, CDR2 FYNNEI. The V end lost 6 bases, the J end lost 5 bases, and 11 bases lay between the germline ends. The CDR3 is CASSPTKYQPQHF. Here the CDR3 DNA reads TGTGCCAGCAGCCCAACGAAATATCAGCCCCAGCATTTT.

This clonotype was seen more than once but under ten times. The chain has TRBV7-9 and TRBJ1-5; a weak D match, TRBD1 (6 bases). Germline loops: CDR1 SEHNR, CDR2 FQNEAQ (reference sequence). The CDR3 has 16 residues. The V end was cut by 4 bases, the J end by 1 base, with 14 bases between. The CDR3 DNA reads TGTGCCAGCAGCTCCACAGGGTCGTGGAGCAATCAGCCCCAGCATTTT. Protein sequence: CASSSTGSWSNQPQHF.

The rearrangement joins TRBV7-2 to TRBJ2-2; TRBD2 matches at 8 bases. The CDR3 is 16 residues long. With V trimmed by 5 bases and J by 3 bases, 8 bases remained unmatched. Germline CDR1 reads SGHTA; CDR2 reads FQGNSA. CDR3 region: CASSLWLAGHTGELFF. CDR3 in DNA: TGTGCCAGCAGCCTGTGGCTAGCGGGTCACACCGGGGAGCTGTTTTTT.

At least ten counts were recorded for this clonotype. V is TRBV20-1 and J is TRBJ1-5; TRBD1 agrees at 7 bases. The CDR3 is 14 amino acids. Trimming removed 4 bases from V and 4 bases from J; junction bases left unmatched: 7. Germline CDR1 and CDR2: DFQATT and SNEGSKA (reference sequence). As DNA, the CDR3 is TGCAGTGCTACTAAAGGACAGGTAAATCAGCCCCAGCATTTT. Its translation: CSATKGQVNQPQHF.

This clonotype was seen a handful of times. The V and J genes are TRBV5-6 and TRBJ1-1, with TRBD1 identical over 10 bases. Germline-derived CDR1 and CDR2 are SGHDT and YYEEEE. V shed 4 bases and J 11 bases; nucleotides not matched to a gene: 11. The CDR3 runs 14 residues. The DNA for the CDR3 is TGTGCCAGCAGCCTAGGCGTTACGGACAGGGGGGCTTTCTTT. Translating it yields CASSLGVTDRGAFF. Complete variable domain (other parts from reference TRBV5-6 and TRBJ1-1): DAGVTQSPTHLIKTRGQQVTLRCSPKSGHDTVSWYQQALGQGPQFIFQYYEEEERQRGNFPDRFSGHQFPNYSSELNVNALLLGDSALYLCASSLGVTDRGAFFGQGTRLTVV.

There are many counts of this clonotype. V and J are TRBV20-1 and TRBJ1-4; D gene unclear. The CDR3 sequence is 15 residues long. Germline V CDR1 and CDR2: DFQATT, SNEGSKA (reference sequence). Trimming pared 0 bases from V and 5 bases from J, leaving 13 bases between. The DNA of the CDR3 is TGCAGTGCTAGAGACGGACGGACCGTCAATGAAAAACTGTTTTTT. It translates to CSARDGRTVNEKLFF.

Only a few counts were recorded for this clonotype. The chain carries TRBV4-1 and TRBJ2-3; perhaps TRBD2 as D (6 bases). Trimming pared 6 bases from V and 0 bases from J, leaving 13 bases between. The CDR3 loop spans 15 amino acids. The germline gives CDR1 MGHRA, CDR2 YSYEKL. The CDR3 region is CASRLLASSTDTQYF. CDR3 in DNA: TGCGCCAGCAGATTACTAGCTTCTAGCACAGATACGCAGTATTTT.

This clonotype was detected many times. This chain uses TRBV11-2 with TRBJ2-1; D not resolved. The CDR3 spans 14 residues. Trimming pared 3 bases from V and 12 bases from J, leaving 18 bases between. The V gene's germline CDR1 is SGHAT and CDR2 FQNNGV. The CDR3: CASSLGPAVSVQFF. As DNA, the CDR3 is TGTGCCAGCAGCTTGGGCCCAGCAGTCTCGGTGCAGTTCTTC.